The sequence of this T cell receptor (beta chain) was determined in a study of beta chain features in type 1 diabetes. This clone was detected only a few times. Its antigen is as yet unknown. V was shortened by 8 bases and J by 4 bases, with 11 bases between the two germline ends. This CDR3 spans 12 amino acids. Germline CDR1 and CDR2: LNHNV and YYDKDF (reference sequence). General study points: TCRB CDR3s were moderately but significantly shorter in Type 1 diabetes patients in all four CD4+ subsets. A greater similarity of naive, central memory and Treg TCRB repertoires was seen among patients than among healthy donors. Sequencing of cDNA might inflate the share of cells that strongly express TCR.

Expressed TCRB transcripts were sequenced because the isolated RNA had all been reverse transcribed beforehand. The method was immunoSEQ multiplex PCR; TCRdb's version includes in-frame clones alone and lacks a portion of them. The table shows more than 250,000 clones, with approximately 20% occurring only once. V and J are TRBV15 and TRBJ1-1; D is possibly TRBD1 (6 bases). This TCR was recovered from a woman between 35 and 50 years old with type 1 diabetes. The source material was naive CD4+ T cells from blood. CDR3 amino acids: CATGGRGTEAFF. The CDR3, as DNA: TGTGCCACCGGGGGCCGGGGCACTGAAGCTTTCTTT.